Below, 12 T cell receptor beta chains from the same sample are listed, as sequenced in a study of graft-versus-host responses after intestinal transplantation. These receptors' antigens are unknown. Profiling relied on immunoSEQ multiplex PCR, and the TCRdb table lists in-frame clones only, not all of them. In the table there are around 50,000 clones, around 84% of which are singletons. The starting material was unstimulated CD4+ T cells sorted from spleen or lymph node cells, obtained before transplant. The receptor source for this set is a human donor who was the organ donor for an intestinal transplant.

This rearrangement joins TRBV6-5 to TRBJ2-7; 9 positions agree with TRBD2. The CDR3 extends over 14 amino acids. Germline V gene data show CDR1 as MNHEY and CDR2 as SVGAGI. Trimming took 4 bases from V and 3 from J; bases not matched to a gene: 4. CDR3 loop: CASSFSGGGYEQYF. CDR3 coding DNA: TGTGCCAGCAGTTTTAGCGGGGGTGGCTACGAGCAGTACTTC.

The chain has TRBV11-3 and TRBJ2-1; no definite D call. CDR3 length: 18 residues. Trimming took off 2 bases at V and 0 bases at J, with 17 bases between the two ends. Germline V gene lookup returns CDR1 SGHNT and CDR2 YENEEA. CDR3 bases: TGTGCCAGCAGCTTAAGCCCATCCCCCCTGAGCTCCTACAATGAGCAGTTCTTC. Its translation: CASSLSPSPLSSYNEQFF. The full variable domain, completed using reference TRBV11-3 and TRBJ2-1, is EAGVVQSPRYKIIEKKQPVAFWCNPISGHNTLYWYLQNLGQGPELLIRYENEEAVDDSQLPKDRFSAERLKGVDSTLKIQPAELGDSAVYLCASSLSPSPLSSYNEQFFGPGTRLTVL.

This chain links TRBV5-1 with TRBJ1-2; D is perhaps TRBD1 (6 bases). Trimming removed 2 bases at V and 4 bases at J, with 9 bases between. The CDR3 length is 13 residues. Germline V CDR1 and CDR2: SGHRS, YFSETQ. CDR3 in amino acids: CASSFLQGYGYTF. In DNA, the CDR3 is TGCGCCAGCAGCTTTTTACAGGGCTATGGCTACACCTTC.

This sequence joins TRBV15 and TRBJ2-1, with D tentatively TRBD1 (6 bases). CDR1 is LNHNV, CDR2 YYDKDF, per germline (reference sequence). V gave up 0 bases and J gave up 4 bases, with 19 bases separating them. The CDR3 has 18 residues. CDR3 nucleotides: TGTGCCACCAGCAGAGATCCACTCCAGGGGCGAGAGTACAATGAGCAGTTCTTC. This gives the protein CATSRDPLQGREYNEQFF. Variable domain in full (rest from reference TRBV15 and TRBJ2-1): DAMVIQNPRYQVTQFGKPVTLSCSQTLNHNVMYWYQQKSSQAPKLLFHYYDKDFNNEADTPDNFQSRRPNTSFCFLDIRSPGLGDTAMYLCATSRDPLQGREYNEQFFGPGTRLTVL.

This clone was detected only a few times. This chain links TRBV12-5 with TRBJ2-1; TRBD2 matches at 12 bases. This CDR3 has 13 amino acids. V lost 5 bases to trimming and J lost 13 bases; unmatched junction nucleotides: 6. Germline CDR1 LGHNT, CDR2 FRNRAP. CDR3 nucleotides: TGTGCTAGTGGTGGAGGACTAGCGGGAAAACAGTTCTTC. Encoded protein: CASGGGLAGKQFF.

This chain links TRBV15 with TRBJ1-5; no definite D call. The CDR3 has 15 residues. The V gene lost 0 bases and the J gene lost 3 bases, with 9 bases spanning the gap. Germline V gene data show CDR1 as LNHNV and CDR2 as YYDKDF (reference sequence). DNA of the CDR3: TGTGCCACCAGCAGAGATCAGGCAGACAATCAGCCCCAGCATTTT. Translation: CATSRDQADNQPQHF. Complete variable domain (other parts from reference TRBV15 and TRBJ1-5): DAMVIQNPRYQVTQFGKPVTLSCSQTLNHNVMYWYQQKSSQAPKLLFHYYDKDFNNEADTPDNFQSRRPNTSFCFLDIRSPGLGDTAMYLCATSRDQADNQPQHFGDGTRLSIL.

This clone showed up just once. The V gene is TRBV13, the J gene TRBJ2-3, with TRBD2 matching over 11 bases. Germline CDR1 PRHDT, CDR2 FYEKMQ (reference sequence). This CDR3 comprises 15 residues. Losses at the gene ends were 4 bases for V and 0 bases for J; bases not matched to a gene: 0. Here the CDR3 reads CASSWTSGSTDTQYF. CDR3 DNA sequence: TGTGCCAGCAGCTGGACTAGCGGGAGCACAGATACGCAGTATTTT.

This sequence joins TRBV6-6 and TRBJ2-7; D remains unclear. Germline V gene lookup returns CDR1 MNHNY and CDR2 SVGAGI (reference sequence). The CDR3 covers 15 residues. Deletions cut 2 bases from V and 0 bases from J, with 11 bases between. This chain's CDR3 is CASSYRAESSYEQYF. The CDR3 region has the DNA TGTGCCAGCAGTTACCGGGCGGAGAGCTCCTACGAGCAGTACTTC.

Concerning this clone itself: Other DNA sequences in the same sample also yield this CDR3. The chain combines TRBV7-2 with TRBJ2-1, with 9 bases lining up with TRBD2. The CDR3 contains 15 residues. Germline lookup yields CDR1 SGHTA and CDR2 FQGNSA. J lost 4 bases, V lost 1 base, and 2 bases had no gene match. The CDR3 bases are TGTGCCAGCAGCTTAGAGCGGGGGGCGTACAATGAGCAGTTCTTC. Its translation is CASSLERGAYNEQFF.

This chain connects TRBV2 to TRBJ1-6; TRBD1 is a possible D gene (5 bases). Between the trimmed V and J ends, which lost 1 base and 1 base, there was a span of 14 bases. The germline CDR1 and CDR2 sequences are SNHLY and FYNNEI. This CDR3 is built from 18 residues. The CDR3 nucleotides are TGTGCCAGCAGTGAAGGGACATTCATGATTTCCTATAATTCACCCCTCCACTTT. Its translation is CASSEGTFMISYNSPLHF.

The V and J genes are TRBV5-6 and TRBJ1-2; 9 nucleotides agree with TRBD1. CDR3 length: 15 residues. J was trimmed by 3 bases and V by 0 bases; bases with no gene match: 3. Germline lookup yields CDR1 SGHDT and CDR2 YYEEEE. CDR3 DNA: TGTGCCAGCAGCTTGGTGCGGGACAGGGACTATGGCTACACCTTC. Protein product: CASSLVRDRDYGYTF.

The chain uses TRBV4-2 and TRBJ1-2; D ambiguous. The V end lost 1 base, the J end lost 4 bases, and 4 bases lay between the germline ends. The CDR3 covers 12 residues. Germline loops: CDR1 LGHNA, CDR2 YNFKEQ. The CDR3 region has the DNA TGTGCCAGCAGCCAAGGTCGCTATGGCTACACCTTC. Protein product: CASSQGRYGYTF.